This TCR beta chain is from a study of T-cell reconstitution after alpha-beta-depleted transplantation in children. Germline V gene sequence: CDR1 LGHNA, CDR2 YNFKEQ. V gave up 2 bases and J gave up 0 bases; unmatched junction bases: 3. This CDR3 is built from 16 residues. Unique molecular identifiers were incorporated when the TCRbeta library was constructed. TCRdb fed the PCR reads into MiXCR, producing one record per CDR3 protein. The sample has almost 400,000 distinct CDR3 sequences, about a fifth seen once; the top ten hold 3% to 4.5%. The origin of this receptor is a human donor who donated a stem cell graft to a child with acute myeloid leukemia. Specimen: PBMCs from the stem cell graft donor, collected from the stem cell graft. This rearrangement joins TRBV4-2 to TRBJ2-7, with TRBD2 matching 11 bases. Here the CDR3 reads CASSQTSGRVSYEQYF. The CDR3, as DNA: TGTGCCAGCAGCCAAACTAGCGGGAGAGTCTCCTACGAGCAGTACTTC.